This T cell receptor beta chain was recovered during a study of cytomegalovirus exposure and HLA in healthy donors (dated by TCRdb to 2017 to 2019). Notes on the research overall: An earlier analysis of roughly 500 of the donors reported approximately 290 Gb of sequence data and some 120 million unique TCR beta sequences from some 180 million T cells. Roughly 310 gigabases of sequencing data and tens of millions of unique TCR sequences were included in an early release covering under 650 HLA-typed donors. The genetic ancestry cluster associated with self-reported Caucasian donors included roughly 84% of the 300 to 450 genotyped donors. The aim of the study was to test whether cataloging public T cell receptors could identify signatures of past pathogen exposure. The study profiled the T cell repertoires of some 610 subjects by immunosequencing and related them to cytomegalovirus serostatus. In addition to the first cohort of around 670 subjects, a separate validation cohort of 130 or so different subjects was used. The study combined high-throughput TCR immunosequencing, statistical association of individual TCRs with disease status, and machine learning to predict cytomegalovirus infection status. A later analysis re-analyzed previously published TCR beta repertoires from 500 to 700 donors and added high-resolution HLA genotyping to study TCR occurrence patterns. Rather than drawing on any new phenotypic data, the later analysis identified candidate immune exposures from TCR beta sequences and the way those sequences occurred across donors. An earlier analysis of 500 to 750 of the donors applied high-throughput TCR beta sequencing to assess whether each TCR beta V gene segment acted as functional or pseudogenic. Alongside the repertoire data, information on donor age, sex, ethnicity and CMV serostatus was compiled. A later genetic analysis used genome-wide SNP genotypes for about three fifths of the 666 donors, treating that subset as a discovery cohort. Every discovery cohort repertoire had been produced on one sequencing platform. Both class I and class II loci were covered by HLA typing, at four-digit resolution. Typing coverage differed by locus: A, B, C, DRB1 and DQB1 were typed in roughly 629-630 donors, DQA1 in 522, DPA1 in 600 to 610, and DPB1 in 450 to 490. A handful of DR-DQ haplotypes were handled as single units for association and clustering because linkage in the cohort was strong. Among some 400 genotyped donors of the cohort, an average of around 220,000 unique TCR beta nucleotide sequences was sequenced per donor, of which about 18% were non-productive. On the study overall, not on this receptor specifically: A later analysis associated 15,000 or so TCR beta sequences with specific HLA alleles at a false discovery rate of 0.05. In a later analysis, HLA-associated TCR beta chains were found to be more clonally expanded and to have lower generation probabilities than equally common non-associated chains. Presence/absence analyses assumed roughly uniform sequencing depth across donors, an assumption that may not hold. Most TCR sequences were observed very rarely across donors, whereas some public TCRs were present in many individuals. The sequencing pipeline was judged likely to have produced a cluster of highly shared sequence variants as a technical artifact. Correlated functional status among segregating V segments might reflect linkage disequilibrium, but an unknown experimental factor could not be ruled out. A later analysis found that TCR association rates varied across HLA loci, with DRB1 alleles showing the most associated TCRs and HLA-C alleles the fewest. When HLA alleles, especially DR and DQ, strongly co-occurred, TCR associations were difficult to assign to individual alleles. According to a later analysis, most CMV-associated TCR beta chains appeared to be HLA-restricted, and the HLA associations seemed to be driven largely by CMV exposure. A further reported finding was that TCR beta sequences accurately predicted the HLA-A and HLA-B alleles for most subjects in the first cohort. In vitro tests confirmed that a few of the cytomegalovirus-associated TCR beta chains recognize cytomegalovirus antigens. Because some donors lacked HLA typing at each locus, the association tests relied only on the typed subset. The study gave a list of about 150 TCR beta chains associated with cytomegalovirus. Because counts were too low, about 18 rarely observed V segments, including chromosome 9 orphons, were left out of the earlier analysis of a few hundred of the donors. In both the original and validation cohorts, the classifier was reported to diagnose cytomegalovirus status with high specificity and sensitivity. It was suggested by the authors that the approach could potentially be generalized to other disease states and immunological phenotypes. An earlier analysis of around 540 of the donors showed that most TCR beta V segments appeared in productive rearrangements either about 87% or about 30% of the time, which broadly matched IMGT annotations. The only immune exposure information available for the cohort was CMV serostatus. A later analysis reported that several top co-occurrence clusters appeared linked to parvovirus B19, influenza, CMV and Epstein-Barr virus. According to a later genetic analysis, donors in an Asian-associated ancestry cluster had fewer N-insertions in productive TCRs than the approximately 670-donor mean. V-gene and J-gene trimming of TCR beta chains was associated with a missense DCLRE1C variant in a later genetic analysis, and the association was replicated in an independent cohort. This cohort had only TCR beta chains sequenced, and the lack of alpha or paired-chain data limited which features could be detected.

In regard to this clone: Its antigen is still unknown.

The cohort was made up of about 670 healthy bone marrow donors. All cohort members were sampled while nominally healthy, although unrecorded immune exposures were likely present. The donor was CMV seronegative and belonged to the group of more than 300 seronegative cohort members. A peripheral blood sample was collected from each donor, and TCR beta sequencing was performed on peripheral blood mononuclear cells. The Qiagen DNeasy Blood Extraction Kit was used to extract genomic DNA from the blood cell samples. Libraries were built with the immunoSEQ multiplex PCR assay. For the multiplex PCR, a mixture combining 60 forward primers for TCR Vbeta segments and 13 reverse primers for TCR Jbeta segments was used. The CDR3 region of rearranged TCR beta genes was amplified from genomic DNA with a multiplex PCR assay. On the Illumina HiSeq System, the amplified TCR beta libraries were sequenced as 87-base-pair reads. On the authors' methods: Across the 670 or so repertoires, a later analysis counted around 80 million unique TCR beta chains, roughly 11 million of which were shared by at least two donors. A nearest-neighbor algorithm error-corrected the raw reads and collapsed the reads into unique sequences, merging closely related sequences to remove PCR and sequencing errors. To assign V, D and J gene segments, CDR3 sequences were aligned to IMGT reference sequences. Each retained sequence needed at least a six-nucleotide match to both a V gene segment and a J gene segment. A rearrangement counted as productive if the CDR3 had no stop codons and remained in frame with V and J, and every other rearrangement counted as non-productive. CDR3 was defined by IMGT convention, running from the second conserved V-encoded cysteine to the conserved J-encoded phenylalanine. The earlier analysis of some 600 of the donors excluded sequences that lacked an unambiguous match to a single V gene segment. An earlier analysis of about 600 of the donors called V segments functional above 56.7% productive rearrangements and segregating when the between-donor standard deviation exceeded 5%. A statistical classification framework was built to diagnose cytomegalovirus status from the catalog of TCR beta chain sequences. In a later analysis, V and J genes were assigned by comparing TCR nucleotide sequences against IMGT/GENE-DB human TR gene sequences. The TCRdist pipeline was used in a later analysis to assign CDR3 sequences and most-parsimonious VDJ recombination scenarios. In a later analysis, each TCR beta chain was defined by its CDR3 amino acid sequence together with its V-gene family, and reads without a unique V-gene family were excluded. As a way to deal with suspected cross-contamination and a sequencing artifact, a later analysis dropped 592 nucleotide sequences that were highly shared and had low generation probability. For each public chain, a later analysis derived a clonal expansion index from normalized ranks of inferred template counts within each repertoire. Generation probabilities in a later analysis came from a VDJ recombination model fitted to out-of-frame rearrangements, and those results were checked against IGoR. A later analysis scored TCR-TCR, TCR-HLA and TCR-CMV co-occurrence with hypergeometric tests, applying a repertoire-size bias correction to TCR pairs. To estimate false discovery rates, a later analysis permuted the HLA or CMV assignments 20 times. In a later analysis, co-occurring TCRs were grouped using DBSCAN, and TCRdist sequence similarity was added for clustering within HLA-allele-positive subsets. For co-occurrence clustering, repertoires with fewer than 30,000 or more than 120,000 public chains were excluded, along with a handful of repertoires with anomalous nucleotide sharing. TCRdb retrieved this table from immuneACCESS and kept in-frame rearrangements only. Not all clones are present; in checked studies, unresolved V genes account for under half, and no reason is known for the remainder. V, J and clone size derive from that table, while D and trimming were established from the DNA sequence. The sample table gives 190,000 or so clones. Almost 0.75% of the sample rests with the top ten.

Material for sequencing was PBMCs. The clonotype originates from a boy between 5 and 17 years old in good health and CMV-seronegative.

At the DNA level, the sequence is TGTGCCACCAGCCCCCCGCTGGGACAGGGTCTACAGTATTTT. The encoded protein is CATSPPLGQGLQYF. Recombination joined TRBV15 with TRBJ2-3; the central 9 bases match TRBD1. Trimming leaves V shorter by 5 bases and J shorter by 12 bases, with the junction holding 12 bases beyond the gene matches. The CDR3 runs 14 amino acids, cysteine and phenylalanine included. Here the CDR3 DNA is all that survives: 42 bases in frame from base 1. CDR1 LNHNV and CDR2 YYDKDF were looked up in the germline V gene (reference sequence).